A single sample gave rise to the 23 T cell receptor beta chains below, sequenced in a study of T cells in Graves' hyperthyroidism and ophthalmopathy. RNA transcripts served as the template for amplifying TCR beta CDR3 regions. The TCR CDR3 was amplified in a first-round RT-PCR using the HTBI primer set. Each CDR3 protein is one row after TCRdb ran MiXCR on the multiplex PCR reads. Of about 520,000 distinct CDR3 sequences listed, around 22% are singletons. The sequencing input was blood. These receptors were collected from a woman younger than 45 with Graves' ophthalmopathy.

This clonotype came up many times. The V gene is TRBV28, the J gene TRBJ2-5; no definite D call. V dropped 1 base and J dropped 4 bases, with 7 bases sitting between them. The germline V gene has CDR1 MDHEN and CDR2 SYDVKM. This CDR3 is 13 amino acids long. DNA of the CDR3: TGTGCCAGCAGTTTATCCGGCCGAGAGACCCAGTACTTC. Its translation: CASSLSGRETQYF.

As concerns this clonotype: A read error may explain this, as a much larger clone is one base away. V usage is TRBV6-1 and J usage is TRBJ1-1; D possibly corresponds to TRBD1 (5 bases). This CDR3 spans 14 amino acids. Germline V gives CDR1 MNHNS, CDR2 SASEGT. CDR3 nucleotide sequence: TGTGCCAGCAGTGAAGTCAGGGTGAACACTGAAGCTTGCTTT. Amino acid sequence: CASSEVRVNTEACF.

This clonotype was found a few times. J is TRBJ2-5 and V is TRBV10-3, with no clear D. The CDR3 loop spans 13 amino acids. Germline V gives CDR1 ENHRY, CDR2 SYGVKD. Between the trimmed V and J ends, which lost 5 bases and 1 base, there was a span of 8 bases. This CDR3 is CAISLRVQETQYF. CDR3 in DNA: TGTGCCATCAGTCTTCGGGTCCAAGAGACCCAGTACTTC.

Ten or more counts support this clonotype. The chain recombines TRBV20-1 with TRBJ1-2; D call uncertain. V lost 5 bases and J lost 8, with 12 bases in between. The CDR3 sequence is 11 residues long. CDR1 is DFQATT and CDR2 is SNEGSKA in the germline V gene (reference sequence). The CDR3 reads CSALDLGGYTF. The CDR3 nucleotides are TGCAGTGCTCTGGACCTCGGGGGCTACACCTTC.

In its sample, this clonotype was seen many times. The chain is built from TRBV6-1 and TRBJ1-2, with D unresolved. The germline CDR1 and CDR2 sequences are MNHNS and SASEGT. Trimming took off 8 bases at V and 8 bases at J, with 18 bases between the two ends. CDR3 size: 13 residues. DNA of the CDR3: TGTGCCAGCTCCCCCGCGGACTTCAGCGGCTACACCTTC. Translation gives CASSPADFSGYTF.

Notes on this clonotype: A much larger clone lies one base from this, so it may be a read error. This chain connects TRBV15 to TRBJ2-4; 10 bases fit TRBD1. CDR1 and CDR2 (germline): LNHNV, YYDKDF (reference sequence). The CDR3 totals 17 residues. The CDR3 loop is CATSSKDRGRRENIHYF. The CDR3 nucleotides read TGTGCCACCAGCAGCAAAGACAGGGGGCGTAGGGAAAACATTCATTACTTC.

The sample holds many counts of this clonotype. The rearrangement joins TRBV6-1 to TRBJ2-7; D is possibly TRBD2 (5 bases). The CDR3 has 12 residues. The germline gives CDR1 MNHNS, CDR2 SASEGT. Trimming pared 4 bases from V and 3 bases from J, leaving 7 bases between. As DNA, the CDR3 is TGTGCCAGCAGTGGTGAGGGCTACGAGCAGTACTTC. Its protein is CASSGEGYEQYF.

This clonotype was detected a few times. V usage is TRBV25-1 and J usage is TRBJ2-7, with D hard to call. Trimming took off 6 bases at V and 3 bases at J, with 12 bases between the two ends. This CDR3 has 13 residues. Germline lookup yields CDR1 MGHDK and CDR2 SYGVNS. The CDR3 DNA reads as TGTGCCAGCAGGGAGAGTCTAAGCTACGAGCAGTACTTC. This sequence encodes CASRESLSYEQYF.

Ten or more counts support this clonotype. This sequence joins TRBV6-2 or TRBV6-3 and TRBJ1-5; 7 bases align to TRBD1. J gave up 2 bases and V 6 bases, and 7 bases lay outside the gene matches. The CDR3 is 15 amino acids. Per the germline V gene, CDR1 is MNHEY and CDR2 is SVGEGT. This chain's CDR3 is CASSQRGPGNQPQHF. The CDR3 DNA follows: TGTGCCAGCAGCCAAAGGGGGCCGGGCAATCAGCCCCAGCATTTT.

This clonotype has at least ten counts. The rearrangement uses TRBV29-1 and TRBJ2-5; 8 nucleotides agree with TRBD2. The CDR3 extends over 17 amino acids. Germline CDR1 is SQVTM and CDR2 is ANQGSEA. V lost 7 bases and J lost 1; bases outside the gene matches: 17. CDR3 bases: TGCAGCGGCCGGCGTAGGAGGAAAGCGGGGGTCCAAGAGACCCAGTACTTC. Translating gives CSGRRRRKAGVQETQYF.

This clonotype was observed at least ten times. Here the CDR3 DNA reads TGTGCCAGCGAGGGCCCTCCTGGAAACACCATATATTTT. Translating it yields CASEGPPGNTIYF. The genes are TRBV12-3 or TRBV12-4 and TRBJ1-3, with D hard to call. V was clipped by 8 bases and J by 2 bases, with 10 bases between them. The CDR3 extends over 13 amino acids.

This clonotype was counted many times. A much larger clone is a single base away; this may be a read error. This chain connects TRBV7-8 to TRBJ2-7, with 9 bases lining up with TRBD1. In germline, CDR1 is SGHVS, CDR2 FQNEAQ. This CDR3 has 13 residues. V shed 7 bases and J 5 bases; nucleotides not matched to a gene: 6. In nucleotides, the CDR3 is TGTGCCAGCAAAGACAGGGGGACCCACGAGCAGTACTTC. Translation: CASKDRGTHEQYF.

This clonotype was detected ten times or more. The chain links TRBV19 to TRBJ1-5; 7 bases are a match to TRBD1. From germline, CDR1 is LNHDA and CDR2 SQIVND (reference sequence). V was pared by 5 bases and J by 4 bases, with 8 bases of the junction left unmatched. CDR3 length: 15 amino acids. The CDR3 nucleotides are TGTGCCAGTAGTCCTCCGCCAGGGGGAAATCAGCCCCAGCATTTT. Residues: CASSPPPGGNQPQHF.

This clonotype was observed at least ten times. The V gene is TRBV11-2, the J gene TRBJ2-7, with TRBD2 matching 13 bases. The germline V gene encodes CDR1 SGHAT and CDR2 FQNNGV. Unmatched junction bases numbered 9, after V lost 1 base and J lost 3 bases. The CDR3 loop spans 18 amino acids. The CDR3 DNA is TGTGCCAGCAGCTTAGTGACGGGGACTAGCGGGACGATCTACGAGCAGTACTTC. Translation gives CASSLVTGTSGTIYEQYF.

This clonotype was seen repeatedly, ten times or more. The chain carries TRBV7-9 and TRBJ2-5; TRBD2 matches 7 bases. The CDR3 is made up of 14 amino acids. V lost 5 bases to trimming and J lost 3 bases; unmatched junction nucleotides: 6. Germline CDR1 reads SEHNR; CDR2 reads FQNEAQ (reference sequence). The CDR3 sequence is CASSNRRGEETQYF. CDR3 coding DNA: TGTGCCAGCAGCAACCGTCGGGGGGAAGAGACCCAGTACTTC. Drawing the rest from reference TRBV7-9 and TRBJ2-5, the complete variable domain is DTGVSQNPRHKITKRGQNVTFRCDPISEHNRLYWYRQTLGQGPEFLTYFQNEAQLEKSRLLSDRFSAERPKGSFSTLEIQRTEQGDSAMYLCASSNRRGEETQYFGPGTRLLVL.

In its sample, this clonotype was seen many times. The rearrangement uses TRBV6-2 or TRBV6-3 and TRBJ1-1; weak D call: TRBD1 (6 bases). The V gene's germline CDR1 is MNHEY and CDR2 SVGEGT. The germline V and J ends were trimmed by 6 bases and 0 bases, with 11 bases remaining between them. The length of the CDR3 is 14 residues. The CDR3 DNA is TGTGCCAGCAGCGGAAGGGACATGAACACTGAAGCTTTCTTT. As protein: CASSGRDMNTEAFF.

The V call is TRBV5-1, the J call TRBJ1-2; D possibly corresponds to TRBD1 (5 bases). V lost 2 bases and J 3 bases, leaving 14 bases between the germline ends. CDR1 and CDR2 (germline): SGHRS, YFSETQ. The CDR3 is 15 amino acids. Written as DNA, the CDR3 is TGCGCCAGCAGCTTAGGACATTCCGTCGACTATGGCTACACCTTC. Its translation is CASSLGHSVDYGYTF.

This clonotype was recorded many times. J is TRBJ1-5 and V is TRBV19; maybe TRBD1 (5 bases). Germline V gene sequence: CDR1 LNHDA, CDR2 SQIVND (reference sequence). This CDR3 has 11 residues. The ends were cut back, 5 bases at V and 11 bases at J, with 10 bases in the middle. CDR3 DNA: TGTGCCAGTAGTCAGGGCTATGCCCAGCATTTT. This encodes CASSQGYAQHF.

This clonotype was picked up many times. The rearrangement uses TRBV10-1 and TRBJ1-5; TRBD1 matches 7 bases. CDR1 and CDR2 from the germline V gene are WNHNN and SYGVQD (reference sequence). Trimming removed 2 bases from V and 5 bases from J; junction bases left unmatched: 6. CDR3 size: 15 residues. The chain's CDR3 is CASSEDRDRYQPQHF. The CDR3 DNA sequence: TGCGCCAGCAGTGAGGACCGGGACAGATATCAGCCCCAGCATTTT.

This clonotype was detected many times. The V and J genes are TRBV6-2 or TRBV6-3 and TRBJ1-5; tentatively, D is TRBD1 (5 bases). Trimming shortened V by 0 bases and J by 10 bases, and 10 bases separated the two germline ends. This CDR3 region has 13 residues. Germline V lookup: CDR1 MNHEY, CDR2 SVGEGT. The CDR3 is CASSYSEDIPQHF. CDR3 DNA sequence: TGTGCCAGCAGTTACTCAGAGGACATACCCCAGCATTTT.

This clonotype was picked up a small number of times. V gene TRBV2 combines with J gene TRBJ2-4; 9 bases are a match to TRBD1. Per germline, CDR1 SNHLY and CDR2 FYNNEI. CDR3 length: 15 amino acids. V dropped 8 bases and J dropped 7; count of bases not matched to a gene: 12. The CDR3 spells CASGPRGQGNNIQYF. CDR3 in DNA: TGTGCCAGCGGCCCGAGGGGACAGGGCAATAACATTCAGTACTTC.

There are many counts of this clonotype. The genes are TRBV30 and TRBJ2-6; D not certain. Germline-derived CDR1 and CDR2 are GTSNPN and SVGIG (reference sequence). The CDR3 is 18 amino acids. Trimming left V 0 bases short and J 3 bases short, with 18 bases between. The CDR3 nucleotides are TGTGCCTGGAGTGTAACCCGGACCCCAAGGTTTGGGGCCAACGTCCTGACTTTC. Translated: CAWSVTRTPRFGANVLTF.

This clonotype was seen repeatedly, ten times or more. At one end, the junction sequence differs from germline, possibly due to a read error. This chain joins TRBV19 and TRBJ1-1; 8 positions agree with TRBD1. The CDR3 has 16 residues. The germline CDR1 and CDR2 sequences are LNHDA and SQIVND (reference sequence). CDR3 loop: CAGRNRGTGANTEAFF. CDR3 DNA sequence: TGTGCCGGTAGAAACAGGGGGACAGGAGCGAACACTGAAGCTTTCTTT.